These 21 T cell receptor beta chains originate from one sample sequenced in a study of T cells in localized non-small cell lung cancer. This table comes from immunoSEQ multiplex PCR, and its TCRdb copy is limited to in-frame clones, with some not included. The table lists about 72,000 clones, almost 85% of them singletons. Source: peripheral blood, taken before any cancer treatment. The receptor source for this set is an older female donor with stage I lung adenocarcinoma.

The CDR3 coding sequence is TGTGCCAGCGGGTCGTTGAAGAGCTCCTACAATGAGCAGTTCTTC. Protein sequence: CASGSLKSSYNEQFF. The chain combines TRBV9 with TRBJ2-1, with D hard to call. The CDR3 extends over 15 amino acids. Germline CDR1 SGDLS, CDR2 YYNGEE. Trimming left V 7 bases short and J 0 bases short, with 14 bases between.

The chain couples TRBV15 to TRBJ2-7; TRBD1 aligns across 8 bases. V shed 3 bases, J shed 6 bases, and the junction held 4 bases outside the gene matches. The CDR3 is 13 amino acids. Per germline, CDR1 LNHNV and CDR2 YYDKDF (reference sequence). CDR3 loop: CATSSFTGGEQYF. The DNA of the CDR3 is TGTGCCACCAGCAGCTTCACAGGGGGCGAGCAGTACTTC. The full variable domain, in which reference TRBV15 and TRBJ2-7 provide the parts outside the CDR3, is DAMVIQNPRYQVTQFGKPVTLSCSQTLNHNVMYWYQQKSSQAPKLLFHYYDKDFNNEADTPDNFQSRRPNTSFCFLDIRSPGLGDTAMYLCATSSFTGGEQYFGPGTRLTVT.

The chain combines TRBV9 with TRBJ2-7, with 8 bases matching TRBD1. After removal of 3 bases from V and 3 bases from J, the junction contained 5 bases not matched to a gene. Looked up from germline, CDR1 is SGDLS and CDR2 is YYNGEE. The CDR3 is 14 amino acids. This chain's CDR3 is CASSARTGIYEQYF. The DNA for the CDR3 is TGTGCCAGCAGCGCAAGGACAGGGATCTACGAGCAGTACTTC.

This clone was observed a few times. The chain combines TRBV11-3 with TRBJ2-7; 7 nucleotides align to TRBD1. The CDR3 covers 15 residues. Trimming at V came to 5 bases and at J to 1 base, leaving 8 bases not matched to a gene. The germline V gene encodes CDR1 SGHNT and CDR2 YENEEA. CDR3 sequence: CASSRPGQPSYEQYF. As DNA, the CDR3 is TGTGCCAGCAGCCGTCCGGGACAGCCTTCCTACGAGCAGTACTTC.

The CDR3 DNA follows: TGCGCCAGCAGCTTGGCTGGAGCTGGCTACGAGCAGTACTTC. Its translation: CASSLAGAGYEQYF. The chain employs TRBV5-1 and TRBJ2-7; D not certain. The V end was cut by 0 bases, the J end by 3 bases, with 10 bases between. The CDR3 sequence is 14 residues long. Germline V gene sequence: CDR1 SGHRS, CDR2 YFSETQ.

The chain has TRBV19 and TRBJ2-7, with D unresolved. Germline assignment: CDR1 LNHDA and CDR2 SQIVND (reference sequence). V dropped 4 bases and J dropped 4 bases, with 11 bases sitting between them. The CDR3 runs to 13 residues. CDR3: CASSTSASYEQYF. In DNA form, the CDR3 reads TGTGCCAGTAGTACCTCCGCGTCTTACGAGCAGTACTTC.

The CDR3 DNA sequence: TGTGCCAGTAGTACCCGGGACCCTACCGCCCAGTACTTC. This codes for CASSTRDPTAQYF. This chain links TRBV19 with TRBJ2-5, with D perhaps assigned TRBD1 or TRBD2 (5 bases each). The germline V gene encodes CDR1 LNHDA and CDR2 SQIVND (reference sequence). This CDR3 is built from 13 residues. Trimming pared 4 bases from V and 9 bases from J, leaving 15 bases between.

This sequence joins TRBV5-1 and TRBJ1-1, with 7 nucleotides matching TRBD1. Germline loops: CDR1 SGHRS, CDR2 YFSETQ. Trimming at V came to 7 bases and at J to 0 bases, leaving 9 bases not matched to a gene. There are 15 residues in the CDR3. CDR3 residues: CASGTGAIMNTEAFF. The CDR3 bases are TGCGCCAGCGGTACAGGGGCGATAATGAACACTGAAGCTTTCTTT.

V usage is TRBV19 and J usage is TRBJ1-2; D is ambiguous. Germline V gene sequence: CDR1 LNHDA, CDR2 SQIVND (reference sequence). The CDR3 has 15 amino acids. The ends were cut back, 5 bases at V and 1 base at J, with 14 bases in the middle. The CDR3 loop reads CASSGAALGNYGYTF. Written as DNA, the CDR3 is TGTGCCAGTAGTGGAGCCGCCTTGGGTAACTATGGCTACACCTTC.

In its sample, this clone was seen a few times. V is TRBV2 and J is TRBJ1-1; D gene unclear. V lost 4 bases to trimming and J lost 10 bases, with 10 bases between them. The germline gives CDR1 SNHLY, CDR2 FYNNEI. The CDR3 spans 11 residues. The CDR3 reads CASSGDGRAFF. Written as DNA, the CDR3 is TGTGCCAGCAGTGGTGACGGACGAGCTTTCTTT.

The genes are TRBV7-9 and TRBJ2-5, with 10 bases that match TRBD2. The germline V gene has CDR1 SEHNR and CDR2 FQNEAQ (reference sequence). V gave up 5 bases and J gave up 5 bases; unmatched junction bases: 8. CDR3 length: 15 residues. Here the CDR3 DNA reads TGTGCCAGCAGCCCCCGTGGAGCGGGAGGGGAGACCCAGTACTTC. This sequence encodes CASSPRGAGGETQYF.

The CDR3: CASSLGRGDSPLHF. Written as DNA, the CDR3 is TGTGCCAGCAGCTTGGGGCGGGGGGATTCACCCCTCCACTTT. J is TRBJ1-6 and V is TRBV5-4; tentative D call: TRBD1 (5 bases). V was clipped by 0 bases and J by 8 bases, with 9 bases between them. Germline CDR1 and CDR2: SGHNT and YYREEE (reference sequence). The CDR3 has 14 residues.

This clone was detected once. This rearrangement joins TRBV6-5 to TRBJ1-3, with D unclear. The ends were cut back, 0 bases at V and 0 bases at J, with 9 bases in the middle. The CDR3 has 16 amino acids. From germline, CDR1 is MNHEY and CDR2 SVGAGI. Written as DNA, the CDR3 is TGTGCCAGCAGTTACTCGATATCTAACTCTGGAAACACCATATATTTT. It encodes CASSYSISNSGNTIYF.

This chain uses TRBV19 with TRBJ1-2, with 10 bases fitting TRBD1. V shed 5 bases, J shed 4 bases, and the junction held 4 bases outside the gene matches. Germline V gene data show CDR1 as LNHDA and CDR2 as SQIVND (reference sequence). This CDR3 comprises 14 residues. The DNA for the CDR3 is TGTGCCAGTAGTGGGGACAGGGGACGCTATGGCTACACCTTC. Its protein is CASSGDRGRYGYTF.

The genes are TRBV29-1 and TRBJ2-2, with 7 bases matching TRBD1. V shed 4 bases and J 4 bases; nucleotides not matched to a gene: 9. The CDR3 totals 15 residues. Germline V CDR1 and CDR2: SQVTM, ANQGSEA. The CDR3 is CSVGNRQGVTGELFF. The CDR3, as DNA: TGCAGCGTTGGCAATCGGCAGGGGGTCACCGGGGAGCTGTTTTTT.

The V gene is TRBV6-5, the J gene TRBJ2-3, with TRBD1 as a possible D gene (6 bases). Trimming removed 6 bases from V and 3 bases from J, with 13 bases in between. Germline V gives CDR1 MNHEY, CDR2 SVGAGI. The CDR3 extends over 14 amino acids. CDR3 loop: CASRSPGATDTQYF. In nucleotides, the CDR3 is TGTGCCAGCAGGTCCCCAGGGGCGACAGATACGCAGTATTTT.

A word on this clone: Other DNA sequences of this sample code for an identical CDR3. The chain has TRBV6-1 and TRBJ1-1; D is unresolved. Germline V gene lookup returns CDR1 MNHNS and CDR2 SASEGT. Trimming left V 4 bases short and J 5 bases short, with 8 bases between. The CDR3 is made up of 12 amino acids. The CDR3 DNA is TGTGCCAGCAGTGGAAGACTGACTGAAGCTTTCTTT. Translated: CASSGRLTEAFF.

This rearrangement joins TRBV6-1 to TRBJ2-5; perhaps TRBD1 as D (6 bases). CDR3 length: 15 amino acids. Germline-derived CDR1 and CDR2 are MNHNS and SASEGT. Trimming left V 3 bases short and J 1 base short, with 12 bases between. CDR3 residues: CASSDPGHTQETQYF. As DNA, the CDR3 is TGTGCCAGCAGTGATCCGGGACACACCCAAGAGACCCAGTACTTC.

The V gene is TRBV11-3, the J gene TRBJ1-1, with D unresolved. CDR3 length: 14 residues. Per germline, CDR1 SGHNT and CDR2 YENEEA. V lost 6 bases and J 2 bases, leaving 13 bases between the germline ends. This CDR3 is CASRKRAINTEAFF. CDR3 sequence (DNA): TGTGCCAGCAGGAAAAGGGCTATCAACACTGAAGCTTTCTTT.

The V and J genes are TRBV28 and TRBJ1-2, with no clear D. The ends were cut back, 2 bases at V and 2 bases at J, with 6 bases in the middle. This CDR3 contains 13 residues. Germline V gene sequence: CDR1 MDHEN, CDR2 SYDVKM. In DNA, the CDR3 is TGTGCCAGCAGTTTAATTCAGAACTATGGCTACACCTTC. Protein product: CASSLIQNYGYTF.

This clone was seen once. CDR3 region: CASSPGDRETNYGYTF. The CDR3, as DNA: TGCGCCAGCAGCCCTGGGGACAGGGAAACAAACTATGGCTACACCTTC. The chain couples TRBV5-1 to TRBJ1-2; TRBD1 agrees at 9 bases. Germline V gene sequence: CDR1 SGHRS, CDR2 YFSETQ. The ends lost 4 bases at V and 2 bases at J; junction bases unmatched: 9. This CDR3 has 16 amino acids.